This T cell receptor (beta chain) was identified in a study of response to subunit inactivated influenza vaccine. Germline V gene lookup returns CDR1 DFQATT and CDR2 SNEGSKA (reference sequence). V shed 2 bases and J 4 bases; nucleotides not matched to a gene: 7. The CDR3 has 15 amino acids. This clonotype was observed a few times. Antigen unknown. MiXCR was run by TCRdb on the RT-PCR reads, yielding one entry per CDR3 protein. The sample lists 450,000 to 600,000 distinct CDR3 sequences, around 7.9% occurring once. Study-wide findings and caveats: Few additional T cells are recruited per seasonal influenza vaccination, authors suggested.

The sample in question was PBMCs from blood, obtained roughly 24 months after vaccination. The receptor was derived from a man aged 45-69 years who received an inactivated influenza vaccine. This chain connects TRBV20-1 to TRBJ2-1, with 8 bases aligning to TRBD2. CDR3 sequence (DNA): TGCAGTGCTAGACTCAGCGGGAGAGTTTACAATGAGCAGTTCTTC. It encodes CSARLSGRVYNEQFF.